This T cell receptor beta chain came from a study of CD8+ T cells in alopecia areata. The ends lost 1 base at V and 7 bases at J; junction bases unmatched: 10. CDR1 and CDR2 from the germline V gene are SGHNT and YYREEE (reference sequence). This CDR3 region has 15 residues. The table lists this clone with a count of one. Following extraction, RNA underwent reverse transcription to cDNA, which served as the sequencing template. Libraries were prepared by immunoSEQ multiplex PCR; TCRdb keeps only in-frame clonotypes and omits some of them. This sample has more than 150,000 clones, with around 50% found just once. Peripheral blood and lesional scalp punch biopsies came from alopecia areata patients.

Sequences were derived from CD4+ T cells sorted from blood, sampled at week 0. This receptor was obtained from a human donor with alopecia areata. The rearrangement joins TRBV5-4 to TRBJ2-5; 7 nucleotides align to TRBD2. The CDR3 region is CASSLPPGTGGTQYF. CDR3 sequence (DNA): TGTGCCAGCAGCTTGCCCCCCGGGACGGGGGGGACCCAGTACTTC.